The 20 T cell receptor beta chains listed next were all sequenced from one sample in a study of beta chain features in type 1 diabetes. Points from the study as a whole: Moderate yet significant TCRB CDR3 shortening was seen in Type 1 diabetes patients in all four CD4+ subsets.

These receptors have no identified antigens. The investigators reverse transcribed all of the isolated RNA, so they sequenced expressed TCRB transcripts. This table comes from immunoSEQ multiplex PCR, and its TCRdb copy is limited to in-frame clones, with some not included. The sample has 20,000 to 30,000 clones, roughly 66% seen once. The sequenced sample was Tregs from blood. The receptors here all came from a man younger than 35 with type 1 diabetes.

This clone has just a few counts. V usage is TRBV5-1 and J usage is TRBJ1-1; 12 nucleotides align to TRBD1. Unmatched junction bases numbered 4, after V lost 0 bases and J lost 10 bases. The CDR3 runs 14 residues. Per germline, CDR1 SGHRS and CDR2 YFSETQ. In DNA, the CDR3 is TGCGCCAGCAGCTTGGCCCCGGGACAGGGGGCAGCTTTCTTT. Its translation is CASSLAPGQGAAFF. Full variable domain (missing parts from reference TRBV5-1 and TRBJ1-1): KAGVTQTPRYLIKTRGQQVTLSCSPISGHRSVSWYQQTPGQGLQFLFEYFSETQRNKGNFPGRFSGRQFSNSRSEMNVSTLELGDSALYLCASSLAPGQGAAFFGQGTRLTVV.

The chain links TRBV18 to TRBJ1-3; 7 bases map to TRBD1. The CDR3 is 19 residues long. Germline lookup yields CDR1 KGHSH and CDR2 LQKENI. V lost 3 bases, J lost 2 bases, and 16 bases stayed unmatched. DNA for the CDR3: TGTGCCAGCTCACCGGGGGCCCCGACAGGGTTCGGGCCTGGAAACACCATATATTTT. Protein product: CASSPGAPTGFGPGNTIYF.

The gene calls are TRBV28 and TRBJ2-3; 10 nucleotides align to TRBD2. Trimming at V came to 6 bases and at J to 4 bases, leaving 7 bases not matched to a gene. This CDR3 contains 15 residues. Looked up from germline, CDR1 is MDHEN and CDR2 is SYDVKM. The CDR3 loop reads CASSHSGGAADTQYF. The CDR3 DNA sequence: TGTGCCAGCAGCCACAGCGGGGGGGCGGCAGATACGCAGTATTTT.

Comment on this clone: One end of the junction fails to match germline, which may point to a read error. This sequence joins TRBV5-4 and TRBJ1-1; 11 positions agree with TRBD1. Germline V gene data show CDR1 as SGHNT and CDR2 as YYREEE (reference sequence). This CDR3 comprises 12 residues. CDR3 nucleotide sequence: TGTGCCAGCAGCTCGTTTCCGGGACAGGGGGTTTTT. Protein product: CASSSFPGQGVF.

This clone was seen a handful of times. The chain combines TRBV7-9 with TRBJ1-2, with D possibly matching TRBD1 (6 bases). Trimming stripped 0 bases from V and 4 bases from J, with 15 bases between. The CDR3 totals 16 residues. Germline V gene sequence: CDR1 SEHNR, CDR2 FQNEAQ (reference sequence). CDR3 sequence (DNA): TGTGCCAGCAGCTTAGCCTCGGACAGACCGGTCTATGGCTACACCTTC. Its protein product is CASSLASDRPVYGYTF.

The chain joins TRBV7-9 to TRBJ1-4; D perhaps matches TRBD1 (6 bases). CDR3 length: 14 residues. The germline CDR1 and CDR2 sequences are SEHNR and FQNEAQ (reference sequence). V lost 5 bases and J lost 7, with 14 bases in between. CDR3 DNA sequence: TGTGCCAGCAGCCGGGGGGCAGGTGGTGAAAAACTGTTTTTT. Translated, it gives CASSRGAGGEKLFF.

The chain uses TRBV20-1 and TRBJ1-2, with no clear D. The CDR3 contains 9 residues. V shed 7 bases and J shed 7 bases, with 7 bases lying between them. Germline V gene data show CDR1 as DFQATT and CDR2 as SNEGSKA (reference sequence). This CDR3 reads CSVRAGYTF. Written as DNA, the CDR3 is TGCAGTGTGCGGGCTGGCTACACCTTC.

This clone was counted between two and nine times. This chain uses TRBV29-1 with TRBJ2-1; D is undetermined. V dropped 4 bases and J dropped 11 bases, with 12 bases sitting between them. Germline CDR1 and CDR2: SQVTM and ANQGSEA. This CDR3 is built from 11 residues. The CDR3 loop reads CSVVWQAKQFF. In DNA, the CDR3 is TGCAGCGTTGTATGGCAGGCGAAGCAGTTCTTC.

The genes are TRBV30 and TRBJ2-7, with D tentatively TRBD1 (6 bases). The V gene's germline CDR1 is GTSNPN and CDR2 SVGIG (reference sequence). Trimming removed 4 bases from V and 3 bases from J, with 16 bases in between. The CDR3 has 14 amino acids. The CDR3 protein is CAWTLGTPYYEQYF. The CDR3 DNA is TGTGCCTGGACCCTCGGGACACCCTACTACGAGCAGTACTTC.

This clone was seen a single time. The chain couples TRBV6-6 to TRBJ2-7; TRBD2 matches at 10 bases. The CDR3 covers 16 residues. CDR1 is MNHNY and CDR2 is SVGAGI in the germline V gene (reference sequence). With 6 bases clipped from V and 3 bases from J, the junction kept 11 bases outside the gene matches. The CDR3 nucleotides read TGTGCCAGCAGCCCCCAGGGGGTAGCGGGGGGCTACGAGCAGTACTTC. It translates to CASSPQGVAGGYEQYF.

CDR3 nucleotide sequence: TGTGCCAGCAGTTTTTATCTTAATTCACCCCTCCACTTT. This sequence encodes CASSFYLNSPLHF. This rearrangement joins TRBV27 to TRBJ1-6; no firm D call. Germline values: CDR1 MNHEY, CDR2 SMNVEV (reference sequence). This CDR3 region has 13 residues. Trimming cost V 3 bases and J 6 bases, with 6 bases left between them.

CDR3 protein: CASSRRGMEYEQYF. The CDR3 DNA sequence: TGTGCCAGCAGTCGCCGGGGGATGGAGTACGAGCAGTACTTC. The rearrangement joins TRBV9 to TRBJ2-7; possible D gene TRBD2, 6 bases. The germline V gene encodes CDR1 SGDLS and CDR2 YYNGEE. The V end was cut by 5 bases, the J end by 4 bases, with 16 bases between. There are 14 residues in the CDR3.

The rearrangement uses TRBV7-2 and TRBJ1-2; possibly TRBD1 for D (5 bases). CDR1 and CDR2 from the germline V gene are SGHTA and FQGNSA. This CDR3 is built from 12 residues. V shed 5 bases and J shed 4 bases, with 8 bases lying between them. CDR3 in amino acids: CASSAGLYGYTF. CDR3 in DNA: TGTGCCAGCAGCGCGGGACTCTATGGCTACACCTTC.

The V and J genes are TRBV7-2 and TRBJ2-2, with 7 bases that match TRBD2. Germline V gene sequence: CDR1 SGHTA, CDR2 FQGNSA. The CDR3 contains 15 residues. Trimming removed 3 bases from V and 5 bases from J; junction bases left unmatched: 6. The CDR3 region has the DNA TGTGCCAGCAGCTTGGGGACTACTACGACCGGGGAGCTGTTTTTT. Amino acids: CASSLGTTTTGELFF.

The CDR3 sequence is CSGGGRSYGYTF. DNA of the CDR3: TGCAGCGGAGGGGGACGGTCCTATGGCTACACCTTC. V usage is TRBV29-1 and J usage is TRBJ1-2, with D perhaps matching TRBD1 (6 bases). V was trimmed by 7 bases and J by 4 bases, leaving 13 bases between them. Germline CDR1 is SQVTM and CDR2 is ANQGSEA. CDR3 length equals 12 residues. Drawing the rest from reference TRBV29-1 and TRBJ1-2, the complete variable domain is SAVISQKPSRDICQRGTSLTIQCQVDSQVTMMFWYRQQPGQSLTLIATANQGSEATYESGFVIDKFPISRPNLTFSTLTVSNMSPEDSSIYLCSGGGRSYGYTFGSGTRLTVV.

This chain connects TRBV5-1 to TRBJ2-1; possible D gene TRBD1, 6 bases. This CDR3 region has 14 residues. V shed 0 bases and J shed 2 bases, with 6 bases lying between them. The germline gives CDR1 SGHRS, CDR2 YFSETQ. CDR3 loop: CASSLGTAYNEQFF. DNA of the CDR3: TGCGCCAGCAGCTTGGGGACAGCCTACAATGAGCAGTTCTTC.

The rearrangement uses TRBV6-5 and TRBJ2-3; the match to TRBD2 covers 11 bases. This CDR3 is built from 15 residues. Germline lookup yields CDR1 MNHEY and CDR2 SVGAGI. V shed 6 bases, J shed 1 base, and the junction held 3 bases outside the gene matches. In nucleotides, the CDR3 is TGTGCCAGCAGGCAACTAGCGGGGGGCACAGATACGCAGTATTTT. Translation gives CASRQLAGGTDTQYF.

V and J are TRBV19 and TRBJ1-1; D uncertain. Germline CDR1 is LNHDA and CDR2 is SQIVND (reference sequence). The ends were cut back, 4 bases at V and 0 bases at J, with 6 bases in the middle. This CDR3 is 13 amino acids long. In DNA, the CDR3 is TGTGCCAGTAGTACCGGAGTGAACACTGAAGCTTTCTTT. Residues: CASSTGVNTEAFF.

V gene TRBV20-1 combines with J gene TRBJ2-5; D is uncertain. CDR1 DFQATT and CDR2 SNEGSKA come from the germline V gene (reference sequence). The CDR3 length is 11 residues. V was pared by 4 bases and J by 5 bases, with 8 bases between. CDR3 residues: CSATAGETQYF. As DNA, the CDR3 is TGCAGTGCTACAGCAGGCGAGACCCAGTACTTC.

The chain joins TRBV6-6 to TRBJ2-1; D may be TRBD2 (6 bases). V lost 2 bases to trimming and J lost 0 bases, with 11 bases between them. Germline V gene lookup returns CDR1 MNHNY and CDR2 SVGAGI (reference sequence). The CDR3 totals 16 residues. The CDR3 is CASSYGEVSSYNEQFF. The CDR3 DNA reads TGTGCCAGCAGTTACGGGGAGGTGAGCTCCTACAATGAGCAGTTCTTC.